A selection of T cell receptor beta chains follows, all from one sample in a study of blood T cell repertoires in COVID-19. The assay was immunoSEQ multiplex PCR, and TCRdb's table has in-frame clones only and misses some. Here the sample spans some 150,000 clones, approximately 86% being singletons. Sequencing was carried out using peripheral blood. The receptors were sampled from a woman in her seventies with acute or convalescent COVID-19. Each CDR3 is given with its conserved first and last residue. A D gene is named only where the DNA matches it firmly. Clone size is shown for a subset of rows, as once, few, many or a class of expanded clone.

CDR3aa	CDR3nt	j_gene	abundance	v_gene	d_gene
CASSPSPGQGAYGYTF	TGTGCCAGCAGCCCTAGTCCGGGACAGGGGGCCTATGGCTACACCTTC	TRBJ1-2	once	TRBV5-8	TRBD1
CASSQGQGPTEAFF	TGTGCCAGCAGCCAGGGACAGGGGCCCACTGAAGCTTTCTTT	TRBJ1-1	.	TRBV3-1/TRBV3-2	TRBD1
CSVRLGGTNEKLFF	TGCAGCGTTCGGCTCGGGGGAACTAATGAAAAACTGTTTTTT	TRBJ1-4	once	TRBV29-1	.
CASSYLDRGYGYTF	TGTGCCAGCAGTTACTTGGACAGGGGCTATGGCTACACCTTC	TRBJ1-2	.	TRBV6-5	TRBD1
CASSLVRSGANVLTF	TGTGCCAGTTCCCTGGTGAGGTCTGGGGCCAACGTCCTGACTTTC	TRBJ2-6	.	TRBV2	.
CASSFTGANVLTF	TGTGCCAGCAGTTTTACTGGGGCCAACGTCCTGACTTTC	TRBJ2-6	once	TRBV12-3/TRBV12-4	.
CASSSDSNYNSPLHF	TGTGCCAGCAGCTCAGACAGTAACTATAATTCACCCCTCCACTTT	TRBJ1-6	.	TRBV28	.
CASTSSGYTEAFF	TGTGCCAGCACTTCTTCAGGGTACACTGAAGCTTTCTTT	TRBJ1-1	.	TRBV19	.
CASSSPGGAGYGYTF	TGTGCCAGCAGTTCCCCCGGGGGAGCGGGATATGGCTACACCTTC	TRBJ1-2	.	TRBV6-5	.
CASSLSSGGKNIQYF	TGTGCCAGCAGCCTCTCTAGCGGGGGCAAAAACATTCAGTACTTC	TRBJ2-4	.	TRBV14	TRBD2
CASSLAAGPYNEQFF	TGTGCCAGCAGCTTAGCAGCGGGTCCCTACAATGAGCAGTTCTTC	TRBJ2-1	.	TRBV7-2	.
CASEIREEVGSPLHF	TGTGCCAGCGAAATAAGGGAGGAGGTCGGTTCACCCCTCCACTTT	TRBJ1-6	few	TRBV6-5	.
CASSQDKRGNTEAFF	TGCGCCAGCAGCCAGGATAAACGGGGGAACACTGAAGCTTTCTTT	TRBJ1-1	few	TRBV4-1	.
CASSLGLSGAGTDTQYF	TGTGCCAGCAGCTTGGGACTGAGCGGGGCCGGCACAGATACGCAGTATTTT	TRBJ2-3	.	TRBV7-9	TRBD2
CASTDRRNTEAFF	TGTGCCAGCACTGACAGGAGGAACACTGAAGCTTTCTTT	TRBJ1-1	.	TRBV3-1/TRBV3-2	.
CASRRDNPYEQYF	TGTGCCAGCAGGAGGGACAACCCCTACGAGCAGTACTTC	TRBJ2-7	.	TRBV2	.
CASSPGGEEVVAFF	TGTGCCAGCAGCCCAGGAGGGGAGGAAGTGGTAGCTTTCTTT	TRBJ1-1	few	TRBV6-5	.
CASSPGGMEANYGYTF	TGTGCCAGCAGCCCGGGGGGAATGGAGGCTAACTATGGCTACACCTTC	TRBJ1-2	.	TRBV28	.
CASRSDRGDEKLFF	TGTGCCAGTAGATCGGACAGGGGAGACGAAAAACTGTTTTTT	TRBJ1-4	.	TRBV19	TRBD1